What follows are 6 T cell receptor beta chains derived from one specimen sequenced in a study of T cells after yellow fever vaccination. TCRdb fed the 5' RACE reads into MiXCR, producing one record per CDR3 protein. Of 450,000 to 650,000 distinct CDR3 sequences in the sample, roughly 14% are singletons; the top ten hold roughly 13%. The source material was PBMCs, sampled on the day of the yellow fever booster vaccination. The receptors here all came from a man aged 25 to 40 who received the YFV17D yellow fever vaccine.

This clonotype came up many times. The CDR3 spells CASSQVTGLGYEQYF. The DNA of the CDR3 is TGCGCCAGCAGCCAAGTAACAGGCTTAGGGTACGAGCAGTACTTC. The chain uses TRBV4-3 and TRBJ2-7; tentative D call: TRBD1 (5 bases). The CDR3 totals 15 residues. V was trimmed by 1 base and J by 4 bases, leaving 14 bases between them. From germline, CDR1 is LGHNA and CDR2 YSLEER.

The table lists this clonotype with a few counts. This chain connects TRBV10-2 to TRBJ2-4; 7 positions agree with TRBD1. The junction had 12 bases not matched to a gene; V was cut back by 0 bases and J by 7 bases. The CDR3 is 17 residues long. CDR1 WSHSY and CDR2 SAAADI come from the germline V gene. The CDR3 DNA follows: TGCGCCAGCAGTGAGTCCTATCGGGGACAGCGCCCCAACATTCAGTACTTC. Its translation is CASSESYRGQRPNIQYF.

The table lists this clonotype with a few counts. This rearrangement joins TRBV20-1 to TRBJ2-3, with 11 bases that match TRBD2. V was clipped by 8 bases and J by 1 base; unmatched bases: 11. Germline CDR1 and CDR2: DFQATT and SNEGSKA (reference sequence). This CDR3 is built from 16 residues. The CDR3 nucleotides read TGCAGTACCCTAGCGGGAGGCTCTCTACGCACAGATACGCAGTATTTT. This translates into CSTLAGGSLRTDTQYF.

This clonotype was seen many times. This chain joins TRBV6-2 or TRBV6-3 and TRBJ1-1; 8 bases are a match to TRBD1. From germline, CDR1 is MNHEY and CDR2 SVGEGT. The CDR3 loop spans 14 amino acids. Unmatched junction bases numbered 7, after V lost 2 bases and J lost 8 bases. DNA of the CDR3: TGTGCCAGCAGTTACGCAGGGGGCTCCTCCGAAGCTTTCTTT. It specifies CASSYAGGSSEAFF.

The V gene is TRBV6-2 or TRBV6-3, the J gene TRBJ2-7, with 9 bases matching TRBD2. The CDR3 is made up of 14 amino acids. Germline V gene lookup returns CDR1 MNHEY and CDR2 SVGEGT. V lost 5 bases, J lost 3 bases, and 5 bases stayed unmatched. The DNA of the CDR3 is TGTGCCAGCAGTAGACTAGCGGAACTCTACGAGCAGTACTTC. Its protein product is CASSRLAELYEQYF.

This chain links TRBV12-3 or TRBV12-4 with TRBJ2-1, with D unclear. Trimming stripped 1 base from V and 4 bases from J, with 14 bases between. The CDR3 is 16 amino acids. For the CDR3, the DNA is TGTGCCAGCAGTTTAGTCGAAGGGCCTCGGTACAATGAGCAGTTCTTC. This codes for CASSLVEGPRYNEQFF.